The entry below gives a single T cell receptor (beta chain) sequence along with its context. Libraries were prepared by immunoSEQ multiplex PCR; TCRdb keeps only in-frame clonotypes and omits some of them. The table has over 2 million clones, around 95% seen once. This entry comes from a study of shared clonotypes between healthy human individuals. With 1 base removed from V and 2 bases from J, the gap between germline ends came to 5 bases. There are 14 residues in the CDR3. Germline-derived CDR1 and CDR2 are LGHNA and YNFKEQ. The source material was naive CD4+ T cells sorted from blood. Subset meaning: CD45RA+ positively selected. This receptor was obtained from a man aged 18-30 years in good health. The chain combines TRBV4-2 with TRBJ1-4, with D unresolved. CDR3: CASSQGRTNEKLFF. The CDR3, as DNA: TGTGCCAGCAGCCAAGGTCGCACTAATGAAAAACTGTTTTTT.